This T cell receptor (beta chain) appears in the sequencing data of a study of Ad26.COV2.S vaccination and SARS-CoV-2 variants. Whole-study results and caveats: Quantification of TCR breadth and depth may have yielded underestimates of total T cell responses. Whether participants received vaccine or placebo, their non-spike TCR breadth was similar.

The protocol was immunoSEQ multiplex PCR, while the TCRdb copy is restricted to in-frame clones and leaves out a portion. Seen here are some 320,000 clones, 86% observed once, and the top ten hold around 1.9%. As for this clone: Its antigen is currently unknown.

Regarding treatment: roughly 20 received Ad26.COV2.S at low or high dose, single or two shots; about 5 received placebo; per-sample allocation not given. Sampling was done on day 63 after the first vaccine or placebo injection. V was shortened by 8 bases and J by 3 bases, with 4 bases between the two germline ends. CDR1 is LNHDA, CDR2 SQIVND, per germline (reference sequence). There are 10 residues in the CDR3. This specimen was peripheral blood, taken in a trial of Ad26.COV2.S vaccine versus placebo. The rearrangement uses TRBV19 and TRBJ1-1, with D uncertain. The sequence derives from a person between 18 and 65 years old who received the Ad26.COV2.S COVID-19 vaccine or a placebo. The CDR3 sequence: CASGYTEAFF. Written as DNA, the CDR3 is TGTGCCAGTGGGTACACTGAAGCTTTCTTT.